These 8 T cell receptor beta chains share one sample of origin, sequenced in a study of radiation and T cells in renal cell carcinoma. The time point denotes: baseline pretreatment blood. Treatment: 15 Gy SBRT to primary tumor, nephrectomy 4 weeks later. Generated by immunoSEQ multiplex PCR, the TCRdb table keeps only in-frame clones and is missing some. The data hold roughly 100,000 clones, with 75% to 90% observed a single time. The source was blood, collected from a patient whose treatment included radiotherapy and nephrectomy. These receptors were collected from a man in his fifties or sixties with renal cell carcinoma.

This clone turned up a few times. The chain joins TRBV18 to TRBJ2-5, with D possibly being TRBD1 (8 bases). Germline V gives CDR1 KGHSH, CDR2 LQKENI. The CDR3 totals 14 residues. With 2 bases removed from V and 4 bases from J, the gap between germline ends came to 11 bases. Here the CDR3 DNA reads TGTGCCAGCTCACCAAACAGGGGGGGAGAGACCCAGTACTTC. Its protein is CASSPNRGGETQYF.

The chain is built from TRBV7-8 and TRBJ2-3; D remains ambiguous. Trimming stripped 1 base from V and 9 bases from J, with 11 bases between. The CDR3 sequence is 13 residues long. Germline V gives CDR1 SGHVS, CDR2 FQNEAQ. DNA of the CDR3: TGTGCCAGCAGCTTAGGGTTGAGTAACACGCAGTATTTT. It yields the protein CASSLGLSNTQYF.

The V gene is TRBV2, the J gene TRBJ2-3, with D possibly matching TRBD2 (5 bases). Trimming left V 8 bases short and J 0 bases short, with 9 bases between. Germline V CDR1 and CDR2: SNHLY, FYNNEI. The CDR3 covers 13 residues. CDR3 loop: CASLLASTDTQYF. DNA for the CDR3: TGTGCCAGCTTGTTAGCGAGCACAGATACGCAGTATTTT.

V gene TRBV6-5 combines with J gene TRBJ2-7; possible D gene TRBD1, 6 bases. V was cut by 4 bases and J by 3 bases, with 19 bases left in between. The CDR3 has 16 amino acids. Germline CDR1 MNHEY, CDR2 SVGAGI. The CDR3 loop is CASSFKGVTTGYEQYF. The CDR3 DNA follows: TGTGCCAGCAGTTTTAAGGGGGTAACGACGGGCTACGAGCAGTACTTC.

This chain joins TRBV9 and TRBJ2-1, with 11 positions matching TRBD2. The CDR3 is 14 amino acids. Germline CDR1 and CDR2: SGDLS and YYNGEE. With V trimmed by 3 bases and J by 6 bases, 2 bases remained unmatched. As DNA, the CDR3 is TGTGCCAGCAGCGGAGGGACTAGCGGCAATGAGCAGTTCTTC. Residues: CASSGGTSGNEQFF.

The chain joins TRBV21-1 to TRBJ1-1; the table gives TRBD1 as D, unverified against the DNA. TRBV21-1 is a pseudogene. The CDR3 is made up of 14 amino acids. CDR3 in DNA: TGTGCCAGCAGCCTTGGACAGGGCGGAACTGAAGCTTTCTTT. Protein: CASSLGQGGTEAFF.

This clone has a single count. This chain uses TRBV18 with TRBJ2-2; possibly TRBD1 for D (6 bases). Trimming took 4 bases from V and 0 from J, leaving 15 bases between them. Germline-derived CDR1 and CDR2 are KGHSH and LQKENI. This CDR3 spans 17 amino acids. The CDR3 reads CASSLQQQGANTGELFF. The CDR3 nucleotides are TGTGCCAGCTCACTACAACAACAGGGCGCGAACACCGGGGAGCTGTTTTTT.

This clone was detected once. The CDR3 spells CASSTTGKSGNTIYF. The CDR3, as DNA: TGTGCCAGCTCAACCACCGGGAAATCTGGAAACACCATATATTTT. The chain is built from TRBV18 and TRBJ1-3; no reliable D call. Germline V gene data show CDR1 as KGHSH and CDR2 as LQKENI. The length of the CDR3 is 15 residues. With 5 bases removed from V and 1 base from J, the gap between germline ends came to 12 bases.